These 18 T cell receptor beta chains originate from one sample sequenced in a study of blood T cell repertoires in COVID-19. Here immunoSEQ multiplex PCR was the method, and the copy in TCRdb shows in-frame clones only, minus some. The table lists 150,000 to 200,000 clones, about 86% of them singletons. The sequencing sample was made of peripheral blood. The receptors derive from a man aged 50 to 60 with active or convalescent COVID-19.

The chain couples TRBV19 to TRBJ1-2, with D perhaps TRBD1 (6 bases). CDR1 and CDR2 (germline): LNHDA, SQIVND (reference sequence). V gave up 5 bases and J gave up 2 bases, with 15 bases separating them. The CDR3 extends over 15 amino acids. The CDR3 region is CASSPPVQGNYGYTF. CDR3 nucleotide sequence: TGTGCCAGTAGTCCCCCGGTACAGGGAAACTATGGCTACACCTTC.

The chain uses TRBV28 and TRBJ2-7; 8 bases match TRBD1. The CDR3 runs to 14 residues. V shed 6 bases, J shed 2 bases, and the junction held 6 bases outside the gene matches. Per germline, CDR1 MDHEN and CDR2 SYDVKM. CDR3 in DNA: TGTGCCAGCAGCCTGGACAGGGAGACCTACGAGCAGTACTTC. Translation gives CASSLDRETYEQYF.

About this clone: Other DNA sequences from this sample encode an identical CDR3 as well. The chain carries TRBV18 and TRBJ1-5, with a possible D match to TRBD1 (6 bases). Per germline, CDR1 KGHSH and CDR2 LQKENI. V was shortened by 3 bases and J by 3 bases, with 9 bases between the two germline ends. This CDR3 region has 14 residues. The CDR3 is CASSPGQFNQPQHF. The CDR3, as DNA: TGTGCCAGCTCACCCGGACAGTTCAATCAGCCCCAGCATTTT.

This clone came up once. The chain uses TRBV27 and TRBJ1-4, with a tentative D call TRBD1 (5 bases). Trimming left V 2 bases short and J 7 bases short, with 11 bases between. Germline V gives CDR1 MNHEY, CDR2 SMNVEV (reference sequence). The CDR3 is made up of 14 amino acids. This CDR3 is CASSLNRWGEKLFF. CDR3 nucleotides: TGTGCCAGCAGTTTAAACAGGTGGGGTGAAAAACTGTTTTTT.

J is TRBJ1-2 and V is TRBV19, with a weak D call TRBD1 (6 bases). The CDR3 is 13 amino acids. Germline loops: CDR1 LNHDA, CDR2 SQIVND (reference sequence). Trimming stripped 9 bases from V and 2 bases from J, with 13 bases between. As DNA, the CDR3 is TGTGCCAGCACGACAGGCCCCAACTATGGCTACACCTTC. It is translated as CASTTGPNYGYTF.

This chain joins TRBV2 and TRBJ1-1; D is uncertain. V was pared by 6 bases and J by 0 bases, with 8 bases between. Germline-derived CDR1 and CDR2 are SNHLY and FYNNEI. The CDR3 spans 13 residues. The CDR3 loop reads CASSGLMNTEAFF. CDR3 nucleotide sequence: TGTGCCAGCAGCGGACTCATGAACACTGAAGCTTTCTTT.

In nucleotides, the CDR3 is TGCGCCAGCAAAACCGGGACAGCGAACACTGAAGCTTTCTTT. This translates into CASKTGTANTEAFF. The V call is TRBV5-1, the J call TRBJ1-1, with 7 bases aligning to TRBD1. Looked up from germline, CDR1 is SGHRS and CDR2 is YFSETQ. The CDR3 runs to 14 residues. With 6 bases clipped from V and 1 base from J, the junction kept 6 bases outside the gene matches.

The chain couples TRBV4-1 to TRBJ1-3, with 10 nucleotides matching TRBD1. Germline CDR1 is MGHRA and CDR2 is YSYEKL. The junction had 11 bases not matched to a gene; V was cut back by 1 base and J by 5 bases. The CDR3 has 18 residues. CDR3 coding DNA: TGCGCCAGCAGCCAAGGGCTGGCGACAGGGGGCTGGCGAAACACCATATATTTT. It yields the protein CASSQGLATGGWRNTIYF.

The chain is built from TRBV10-3 and TRBJ2-7; no firm D call. The CDR3 is made up of 12 amino acids. V was pared by 6 bases and J by 0 bases, with 6 bases between. CDR1 and CDR2 from the germline V gene are ENHRY and SYGVKD. The CDR3, as DNA: TGTGCCATCAGCCCTAGCTCCTACGAGCAGTACTTC. Its protein product is CAISPSSYEQYF.

The gene calls are TRBV5-1 and TRBJ1-1; D gene unclear. CDR3 length equals 13 residues. The germline V gene has CDR1 SGHRS and CDR2 YFSETQ. V lost 3 bases, J lost 0 bases, and 6 bases lay in between. The CDR3 DNA reads as TGCGCCAGCAGCTCGGGAGTGAACACTGAAGCTTTCTTT. Translated: CASSSGVNTEAFF.

This chain joins TRBV3-1 (or the pseudogene TRBV3-2) and TRBJ1-4; perhaps TRBD1 as D (5 bases). V lost 0 bases, J lost 5 bases, and 10 bases lay in between. The CDR3 runs to 15 residues. Germline V lookup: CDR1 LGHDT, CDR2 YNNKEL (reference sequence). As DNA, the CDR3 is TGTGCCAGCAGCCAAGATCCAGGGCTAAATGAAAAACTGTTTTTT. It codes for CASSQDPGLNEKLFF.

The genes are TRBV29-1 and TRBJ2-7; 10 positions agree with TRBD2. V lost 3 bases and J lost 6; bases outside the gene matches: 17. The CDR3 sequence is 17 residues long. Germline CDR1 and CDR2: SQVTM and ANQGSEA. The CDR3 is CSVEGGMEAGGPGEQYF. The CDR3 DNA is TGCAGCGTTGAGGGGGGGATGGAAGCGGGAGGGCCGGGCGAGCAGTACTTC.

The chain has TRBV10-1 and TRBJ1-3, with 10 bases aligning to TRBD1. Germline-derived CDR1 and CDR2 are WNHNN and SYGVQD (reference sequence). Trimming cost V 6 bases and J 8 bases; bases outside gene matches: 10. The CDR3 runs 15 residues. Written as DNA, the CDR3 is TGCGCCAGCAGGACTTTGACAGGGGGCCTTTACACCATATATTTT. Translation gives CASRTLTGGLYTIYF.

Only a few counts were recorded for this clone. V is TRBV6-5 and J is TRBJ2-7; tentative D call: TRBD2 (5 bases). The germline V gene has CDR1 MNHEY and CDR2 SVGAGI. This CDR3 region has 13 residues. V was clipped by 0 bases and J by 7 bases, with 10 bases between them. The CDR3 loop reads CASSYSMGVEQYF. DNA of the CDR3: TGTGCCAGCAGTTACTCGATGGGAGTGGAGCAGTACTTC.

J is TRBJ1-4 and V is TRBV7-2; weak D call: TRBD1 (6 bases). Germline CDR1 SGHTA, CDR2 FQGNSA. The CDR3 consists of 15 residues. The ends were cut back, 7 bases at V and 3 bases at J, with 15 bases in the middle. DNA for the CDR3: TGTGCCAGCACCGTGGGGGGGGCGGCTAATGAAAAACTGTTTTTT. This sequence encodes CASTVGGAANEKLFF. The full variable domain, rest sourced from reference TRBV7-2 and TRBJ1-4, is GAGVSQSPSNKVTEKGKDVELRCDPISGHTALYWYRQSLGQGLEFLIYFQGNSAPDKSGLPSDRFSAERTGGSVSTLTIQRTQQEDSAVYLCASTVGGAANEKLFFGSGTQLSVL.

The chain recombines TRBV29-1 with TRBJ2-1; 8 bases align to TRBD1. Germline-derived CDR1 and CDR2 are SQVTM and ANQGSEA. The CDR3 covers 11 residues. V shed 6 bases and J 7 bases; nucleotides not matched to a gene: 2. Here the CDR3 reads CSVDRVNEQFF. In DNA form, the CDR3 reads TGCAGCGTGGACAGGGTAAATGAGCAGTTCTTC.

This clone was observed a single time. The J gene is TRBJ2-5, the V gene TRBV5-4; 9 bases fit TRBD2. The CDR3 is 16 residues long. The V gene end was trimmed by 4 bases and the J gene end by 5 bases; junction bases not matched to a gene: 12. Germline-derived CDR1 and CDR2 are SGHNT and YYREEE (reference sequence). The CDR3: CASSPKAGGQGETQYF. CDR3 bases: TGTGCCAGCAGCCCCAAAGCGGGGGGCCAGGGGGAGACCCAGTACTTC.

The V gene is TRBV27, the J gene TRBJ1-1; D perhaps matches TRBD1 (5 bases). This CDR3 has 15 amino acids. V shed 8 bases and J shed 0 bases, with 16 bases lying between them. The germline V gene has CDR1 MNHEY and CDR2 SMNVEV (reference sequence). Here the CDR3 reads CASAPDWGVNTEAFF. In nucleotides, the CDR3 is TGTGCCAGCGCACCTGACTGGGGGGTGAACACTGAAGCTTTCTTT.